The present entry profiles one TCR beta chain with its context. Its target is not known. The CDR3 totals 16 residues. Germline V gives CDR1 SGHNT, CDR2 YENEEA. Trimming took off 0 bases at V and 3 bases at J, with 13 bases between the two ends. The data belong to a study of T cells in localized non-small cell lung cancer. The study, taken as a whole, reports: Adjacent uninvolved lung had the highest clonality, suggesting focused antigen responses. Appearance in adjacent lung was seen for a median 57 of the top 100 tumor clones.

Sequenced by immunoSEQ multiplex PCR; TCRdb stores in-frame clones only, minus some. This sample carries 20,000 to 25,000 clones, approximately 84% of them seen once, and the ten largest clones take roughly 6%. The clonotype comes from a male donor at least 60 years old with stage II squamous cell lung carcinoma. The material was peripheral blood, obtained before any cancer treatment. The chain uses TRBV11-3 and TRBJ2-3; TRBD1 might be the D (6 bases). The CDR3 sequence is CASSLEGGGTTDTQYF. The CDR3 DNA follows: TGTGCCAGCAGCTTAGAGGGTGGGGGCACGACAGATACGCAGTATTTT.